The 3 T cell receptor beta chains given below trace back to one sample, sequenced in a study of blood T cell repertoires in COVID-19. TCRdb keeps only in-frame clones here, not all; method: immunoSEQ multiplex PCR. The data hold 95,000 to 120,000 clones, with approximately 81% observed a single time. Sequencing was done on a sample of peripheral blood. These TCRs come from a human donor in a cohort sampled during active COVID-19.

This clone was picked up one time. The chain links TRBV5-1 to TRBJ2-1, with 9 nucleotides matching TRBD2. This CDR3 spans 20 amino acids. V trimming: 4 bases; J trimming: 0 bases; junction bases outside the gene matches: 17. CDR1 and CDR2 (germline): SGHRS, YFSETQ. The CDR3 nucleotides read TGCGCCAGCAGCCACCCTAGTACTAGCGGGTTCCTGAGCTCCTACAATGAGCAGTTCTTC. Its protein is CASSHPSTSGFLSSYNEQFF.

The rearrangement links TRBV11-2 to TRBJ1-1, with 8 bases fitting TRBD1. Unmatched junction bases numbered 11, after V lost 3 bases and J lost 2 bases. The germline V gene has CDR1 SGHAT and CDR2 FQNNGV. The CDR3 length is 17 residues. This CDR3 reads CASSFPGAGGLNTEAFF. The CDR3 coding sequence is TGTGCCAGCAGCTTCCCTGGGGCAGGGGGCCTAAACACTGAAGCTTTCTTT.

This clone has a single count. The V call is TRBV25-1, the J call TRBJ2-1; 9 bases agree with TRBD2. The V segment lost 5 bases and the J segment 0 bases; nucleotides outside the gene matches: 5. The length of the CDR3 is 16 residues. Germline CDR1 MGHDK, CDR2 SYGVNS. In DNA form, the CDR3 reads TGTGCCAGCAGTTTCGGGCGGGGGGGCTCCTACAATGAGCAGTTCTTC. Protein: CASSFGRGGSYNEQFF. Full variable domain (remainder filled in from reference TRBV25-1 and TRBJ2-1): EADIYQTPRYLVIGTGKKITLECSQTMGHDKMYWYQQDPGMELHLIHYSYGVNSTEKGDLSSESTVSRIRTEHFPLTLESARPSHTSQYLCASSFGRGGSYNEQFFGPGTRLTVL.